This T cell receptor beta chain was identified during a study of blood T cell repertoires in COVID-19. At the level of the study: The samples span acute and convalescent COVID-19 from the United States, Italy and Spain. Sources were T cells, B-cell-depleted T cells, or PBMCs; the material itself was cDNA or gDNA.

CDR3 size: 17 residues. Germline assignment: CDR1 MGHDK and CDR2 SYGVNS. Germline trimming cut 2 bases from V and 0 bases from J; bases unmatched to any gene: 6. The repertoire was sequenced with immunoSEQ multiplex PCR; TCRdb's copy has only in-frame clones and lacks some. The sample holds 250,000 to 350,000 clones, roughly nine tenths seen once. This chain uses TRBV25-1 with TRBJ2-1; 8 bases agree with TRBD1. This receptor was taken from a woman aged 40 to 55 who had recovered from COVID-19. Sequenced: peripheral blood. CDR3 in amino acids: CASSEQSGGSSYNEQFF. CDR3 in DNA: TGTGCCAGCAGTGAACAATCAGGGGGCAGCTCCTACAATGAGCAGTTCTTC.